This T cell receptor beta chain was sequenced during a study of regulatory T cells in long-lasting Graves disease. Time point of the sample: newly diagnosed GD, antithyroid drugs for less than 3 months. After RNA was extracted from PBMCs, the TCR library was made from it. Arm-PCR of CDR3 regions with iRepertoire HTBI primers generated TCR beta libraries. TCRdb re-called the multiplex PCR reads with MiXCR, one entry per CDR3 protein. This table has 360,000 or so distinct CDR3 sequences, approximately 16% appearing once. This clonotype was seen repeatedly, ten times or more. Another study also made use of these data, one on T cells in Graves' hyperthyroidism and ophthalmopathy.

The receptor's source is a man aged 35-49 years with Graves disease. Sequences were derived from peripheral blood mononuclear cells (PBMCs), sampled at new diagnosis, from a patient treated with antithyroid drugs.

As DNA, the CDR3 is TGTGCCAGCAGTGTGAGTGGCACATACTATGGCTACACCTTC. This codes for CASSVSGTYYGYTF. The gene calls are TRBV2 and TRBJ1-2, with unresolved D. The V and J ends lost 4 bases and 3 bases respectively, with 12 bases between them. The CDR3 length is 14 residues. Per the germline V gene, CDR1 is SNHLY and CDR2 is FYNNEI.